This T cell receptor (beta chain) was sequenced for a study of blood T cells in healthy people across ages. Study details: Every two T cells gave about one barcoded beta molecule via template switching.

With a J-beta primer mix and a sample-barcoded 5' primer, a second PCR ran about 7 to 12 cycles. TCRdb re-called the 5' RACE reads with MiXCR, one entry per CDR3 protein. The sample lists 920,000 or so distinct CDR3 sequences; 35% to 55% were seen once. As to this clonotype: The germline gene is not matched at one end of the junction; a read error may be the cause.

The sequenced sample was blood. The receptor was isolated from a woman aged 55 to 70 in good health.

The CDR3 protein is CARSSKWETQYF. The CDR3 DNA reads as TGTGCCCGGAGTAGTAAGTGGGAGACCCAGTACTTC. The chain employs TRBV30 and TRBJ2-5; no reliable D call. The germline CDR1 and CDR2 sequences are GTSNPN and SVGIG (reference sequence). The CDR3 is 12 amino acids. Variable domain in full (rest from reference TRBV30 and TRBJ2-5): SQTIHQWPATLVQPVGSPLSLECTVEGTSNPNLYWYRQAAGRGLQLLFYSVGIGQISSEVPQNLSASRPQDRQFILSSKKLLLSDSGFYLCARSSKWETQYFGPGTRLLVL.